Sequencing of this T cell receptor (beta chain) was carried out in a study of OX40 agonist ivuxolimab in advanced cancers. Study overall: The patients got ivuxolimab, which is an agonistic anti-OX40 (CD134) antibody. Patients received ivuxolimab, an intravenous treatment, every 2 weeks at 0.01 to 10 mg/kg.

This table comes from immunoSEQ multiplex PCR, and its TCRdb copy is limited to in-frame clones, with some not included. The data contain roughly 50,000 clones, roughly 80% of them singletons. Drawing of blood for sampling happened at baseline, at cycle 4 day 1, and at cycle 7 day 1. The clonotype was recovered from an adult with an advanced solid tumor such as melanoma, head and neck, liver or kidney cancer. The material sequenced was CD4+ or CD8+ T cells sorted from blood, taken in a trial of the OX40 agonist ivuxolimab.

CDR3 sequence reads: CAWSKGHEQYF. As DNA, the CDR3 is TGTGCCTGGAGTAAGGGCCACGAGCAGTACTTC. The chain is built from TRBV30 and TRBJ2-7; D not resolved. The CDR3 is 11 residues long. In germline, CDR1 is GTSNPN, CDR2 SVGIG (reference sequence). With 2 bases removed from V and 5 bases from J, the gap between germline ends came to 7 bases.